This TCR beta chain was sequenced during a study of T cell responses to AZD1222 COVID-19 vaccine. A note on this clone: Its antigen remains unknown.

General study points: The study sampled repertoires only after the peak T cell response. Among the donors, most were white British and more were female, and clonal diversity was possibly underestimated. There were vaccine-associated CD4 TCRs across spike, dominant at 160-218 and 743-854.

TCRdb's copy holds only in-frame clones and misses some; the assay was immunoSEQ multiplex PCR. Of 120,000 or so clones listed, over 75% are singletons. CDR1 is SGHAT and CDR2 is FQNNGV in the germline V gene. V shed 4 bases and J 4 bases; nucleotides not matched to a gene: 8. The CDR3 runs to 16 residues. The V call is TRBV11-2, the J call TRBJ1-4, with 8 bases that match TRBD1. Sequenced material: peripheral blood, taken on day 0 of AZD1222 vaccination. The TCR was taken from an adult in good health. In DNA form, the CDR3 reads TGTGCCAGCAGCTCACTCCGACAGGGGCTTAATGAAAAACTGTTTTTT. This gives the protein CASSSLRQGLNEKLFF.